The T cell receptor (beta chain) described here comes from a study of spatial heterogeneity in lung cancer. Overall study: Compared with alpha-chain sequences, beta-chain sequences were consistently detected in greater numbers. Study-level findings and limits: Ubiquitous, expanded tumor-derived TCRs were more frequently observed in blood at resection than at follow-up.

Every TCR cDNA molecule carried a tag that served as a unique molecular identifier. TCRdb analysed the 5' RACE reads with MiXCR anew, one entry per CDR3 protein. The sample includes about 16,000 distinct CDR3 sequences, 5% to 6.5% of them seen just once. This clonotype was counted at least ten times. Antigen: not known. Time point given: blood at routine non-recurrence follow-up after resection. Unsorted whole RNA samples from tumor, nontumor lung or frozen PBMC were sequenced. The sequencing used PBMCs, collected at follow-up. This TCR came from a male donor with early-stage non-small cell lung cancer.

The CDR3 here is CASTIGLEDEQFF. CDR3 DNA sequence: TGTGCCAGCACCATTGGACTAGAGGATGAGCAGTTCTTC. The chain employs TRBV12-3 or TRBV12-4 and TRBJ2-1; 7 bases are shared with TRBD2. The CDR3 length is 13 residues. The V gene end was trimmed by 7 bases and the J gene end by 8 bases; junction bases not matched to a gene: 8.